The present T cell receptor (beta chain) was sequenced within a study of OX40 agonist ivuxolimab in advanced cancers. Study-wide context: The study enrolled dose-escalation patients with hepatocellular carcinoma, melanoma, renal cell or head and neck cancer.

Patients were ruled out by autoimmune disease history or systemic immunosuppression. At cycle 4 day 1, cycle 7 day 1, and baseline, blood was sampled. Germline loops: CDR1 SGHTA, CDR2 FQGTGA. CDR3 length equals 15 residues. J gave up 2 bases and V 5 bases, and 9 bases lay outside the gene matches. The repertoire was sequenced with immunoSEQ multiplex PCR; TCRdb's copy has only in-frame clones and lacks some. The table shows roughly 53,000 clones, with around four fifths occurring only once. This specimen was CD4+ or CD8+ T cells sorted from blood, taken in a trial of the OX40 agonist ivuxolimab. The receptor was derived from an adult with an advanced solid tumor such as melanoma, head and neck, liver or kidney cancer. The V and J genes are TRBV7-3 and TRBJ2-7; 7 bases align to TRBD2. The CDR3 loop reads CASSPTGGFAYEQYF. The CDR3 region has the DNA TGTGCCAGCAGCCCAACCGGGGGGTTCGCCTACGAGCAGTACTTC.